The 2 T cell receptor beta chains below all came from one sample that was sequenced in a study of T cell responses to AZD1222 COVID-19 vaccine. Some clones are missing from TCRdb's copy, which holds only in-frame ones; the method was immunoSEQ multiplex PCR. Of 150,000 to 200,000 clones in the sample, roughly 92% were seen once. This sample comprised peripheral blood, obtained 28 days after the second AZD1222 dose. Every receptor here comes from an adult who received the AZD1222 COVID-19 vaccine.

DNA for the CDR3: TGCGCCAGCAGCTACGACGGGGAACGATACAATGAGCAGTTCTTC. This gives the protein CASSYDGERYNEQFF. The rearrangement joins TRBV5-1 to TRBJ2-1; D is perhaps TRBD2 (5 bases). Germline V lookup: CDR1 SGHRS, CDR2 YFSETQ. Trimming left V 3 bases short and J 4 bases short, with 14 bases between. The CDR3 has 15 residues.

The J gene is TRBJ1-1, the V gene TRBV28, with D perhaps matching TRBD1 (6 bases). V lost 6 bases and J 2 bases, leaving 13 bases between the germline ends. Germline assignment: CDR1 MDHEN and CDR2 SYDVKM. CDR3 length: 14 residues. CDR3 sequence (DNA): TGTGCCAGCAGCCGGACAGCTCTTAACACTGAAGCTTTCTTT. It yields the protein CASSRTALNTEAFF.